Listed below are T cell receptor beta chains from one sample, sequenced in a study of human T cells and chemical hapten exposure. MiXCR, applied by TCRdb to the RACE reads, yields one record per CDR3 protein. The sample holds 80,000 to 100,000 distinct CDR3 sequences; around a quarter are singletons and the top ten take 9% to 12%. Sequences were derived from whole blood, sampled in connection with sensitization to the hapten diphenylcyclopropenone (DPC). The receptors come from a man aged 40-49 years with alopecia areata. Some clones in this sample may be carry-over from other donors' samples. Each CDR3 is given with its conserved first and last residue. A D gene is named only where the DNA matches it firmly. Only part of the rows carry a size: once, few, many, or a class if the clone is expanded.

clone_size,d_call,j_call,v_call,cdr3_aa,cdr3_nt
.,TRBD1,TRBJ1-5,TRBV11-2,CASSQSGQSWQPQHF,TGTGCCAGCAGTCAATCGGGACAGTCTTGGCAGCCCCAGCATTTT
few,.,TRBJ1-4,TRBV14,CASSPSGGSTNEKLFF,TGTGCCAGCAGCCCGTCCGGGGGCTCAACTAATGAAAAACTGTTTTTT
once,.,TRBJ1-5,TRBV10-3,CAISGVSSQPQHF,TGTGCCATCAGTGGTGTCTCCAGTCAGCCCCAGCATTTT
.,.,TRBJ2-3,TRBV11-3,CASSSKVESDTQYF,TGTGCCAGCAGCTCAAAGGTGGAGTCGGATACGCAGTATTTT
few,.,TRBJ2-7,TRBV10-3,CAISEWSGDEQYF,TGTGCCATCAGTGAGTGGTCAGGGGACGAGCAGTACTTC
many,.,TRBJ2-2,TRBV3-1,CASTGRRELFF,TGTGCCAGCACCGGAAGAAGGGAGCTGTTTTTT
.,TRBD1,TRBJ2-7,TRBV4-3,CASSQDSRTGAQSLTYEQYF,TGCGCCAGCAGCCAAGATTCCAGGACAGGGGCACAAAGTCTCACCTACGAGCAGTACTTC
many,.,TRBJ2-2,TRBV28,CASSLKGVSSHTGELFF,TGTGCCAGCAGTTTAAAAGGAGTCAGCTCCCACACCGGGGAGCTGTTTTTT
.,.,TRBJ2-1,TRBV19,CASSTGTCYNEQFF,TGTGCCAGTAGTACCGGGACTTGTTACAATGAGCAGTTCTTC
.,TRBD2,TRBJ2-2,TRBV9,CASSVVTSATNTGELFF,TGTGCCAGCAGCGTAGTAACTAGCGCGACGAACACCGGGGAGCTGTTTTTT
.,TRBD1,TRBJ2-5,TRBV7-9,CASSTTRTGKETQYF,TGTGCCAGCAGCACAACTAGGACAGGGAAAGAGACCCAGTACTTC
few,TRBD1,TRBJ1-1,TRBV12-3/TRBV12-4,CASSPGQGRTEAFF,TGTGCCAGCAGCCCAGGACAGGGGAGGACTGAAGCTTTCTTT
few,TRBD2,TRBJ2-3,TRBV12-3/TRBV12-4,CASSPGTSGRTDTQYF,TGTGCCAGCAGTCCTGGGACTAGCGGACGCACAGATACGCAGTATTTT
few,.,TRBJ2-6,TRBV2,CARSSGANVLTF,TGTGCCAGAAGCTCTGGGGCCAACGTCCTGACTTTC
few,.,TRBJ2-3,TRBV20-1,CSARTDTDTQYF,TGCAGTGCTAGGACCGATACAGATACGCAGTATTTT